The sequence of this T cell receptor (beta chain) was determined in a study of CD8+CD57+ T cells in acquired aplastic anemia. About the study: Across the sorted CD4+ and CD8+ cells, DNA amounts averaged roughly 3.5 ug. The study, taken as a whole, reports: Patients and controls were found to share more than 25 CD8+ CDR3 sequences.

TCR beta VDJ and CDR3 profiles were obtained from a genomic DNA template. From the reads, TCRdb called clonotypes with MiXCR, one entry per CDR3 protein. The sample carries approximately 250,000 distinct CDR3 sequences, about 80% recorded once. This CDR3 has 14 amino acids. Germline assignment: CDR1 SGDLS and CDR2 YYNGEE. By flow cytometry, patients selected for sequencing had shown an expansion of CD8+CD57+ cells. With no exception, the patients had severe acquired aplastic anemia. Receipt of therapy had not occurred in any patient by the time of blood sampling. Comment on this clonotype: The antigen remains undetermined. A much larger clone lies one base from this, so it may be a read error.

The sequence was obtained from a human donor with aplastic anemia. Sequencing was performed on sorted CD4+, CD8+, or CD8+CD57+ T cells (not recorded which) from PBMCs. The chain joins TRBV9 to TRBJ2-3; D unresolved. In DNA, the CDR3 is TGTGCCAGCAGCGTAGCGTCAGATACGCATTATTTTGATTTT. Amino acid sequence: CASSVASDTHYFDF.